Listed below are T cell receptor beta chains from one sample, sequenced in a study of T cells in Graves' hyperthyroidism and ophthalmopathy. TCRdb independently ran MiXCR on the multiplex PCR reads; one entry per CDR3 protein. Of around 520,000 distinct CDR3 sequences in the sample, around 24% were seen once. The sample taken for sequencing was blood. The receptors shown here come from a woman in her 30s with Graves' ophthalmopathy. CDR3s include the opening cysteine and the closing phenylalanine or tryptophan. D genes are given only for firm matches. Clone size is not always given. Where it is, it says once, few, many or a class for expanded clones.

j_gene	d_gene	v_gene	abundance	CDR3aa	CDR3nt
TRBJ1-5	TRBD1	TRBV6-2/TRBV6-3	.	CASSRQGDYPQHF	TGTGCCAGCAGTCGGCAGGGGGATTATCCCCAGCATTTT
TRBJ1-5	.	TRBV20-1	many	CSAPQSWNQPQHF	TGCAGTGCTCCCCAGTCCTGGAATCAGCCCCAGCATTTT
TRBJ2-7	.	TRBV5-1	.	CASSLSTGTLYEQYF	TGCGCCAGCAGCTTGTCGACCGGGACCCTCTACGAGCAGTACTTC
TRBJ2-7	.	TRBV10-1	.	CASSESFDYEQYF	TGCGCCAGCAGTGAGTCCTTTGACTACGAGCAGTACTTC
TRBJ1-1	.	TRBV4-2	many	CASSQDPPGTEAFF	TGTGCCAGCAGCCAAGATCCCCCGGGTACTGAAGCTTTCTTT
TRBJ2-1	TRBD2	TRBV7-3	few	CASSAGLGTGEQFF	TGTGCCAGCAGCGCAGGACTAGGCACGGGTGAGCAGTTCTTC
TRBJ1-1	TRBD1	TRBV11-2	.	CASSPMVITGGTEAFF	TGTGCCAGCAGCCCAATGGTAATAACAGGGGGCACTGAAGCTTTCTTT
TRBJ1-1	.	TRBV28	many	CASTLGDYEAFF	TGTGCCAGCACCTTAGGGGACTATGAAGCTTTCTTT
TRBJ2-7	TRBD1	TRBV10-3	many	CAISVVRDRPSYEQYF	TGTGCCATCAGTGTCGTCCGGGACAGGCCGTCCTACGAGCAGTACTTC
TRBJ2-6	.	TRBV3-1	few	CASSRSGGANVLTF	TGTGCCAGCAGTAGATCGGGCGGGGCCAACGTCCTGACTTTC